A selection of T cell receptor beta chains follows, all from one sample in a study of control samples from healthy donors and cancer patients. Sequencing was performed with immunoSEQ multiplex PCR; in TCRdb, only in-frame clones are kept and a portion is missing. The sample yields 160,000 or so clones, 93% seen once. Sequences were obtained from blood. The receptors shown here come from a man in his fifties in good health. The CDR3 runs from the conserved cysteine through the conserved F or W. A D gene is named only where the DNA matches it firmly. Clone size is shown for a subset of rows, as once, few, many or a class of expanded clone.

v_call d_call clone_size cdr3_aa
TRBV12-3/TRBV12-4 - few CASSPGPYGYTF
TRBV19 TRBD1 - CASSRGGIRTDTQYF
TRBV12-2 - - CASRQRPCTGGRYEQYF
TRBV5-1 TRBD1 - CASSPGQGGGEQYF
TRBV10-3 - - CAIRIAEVNTGELFF
TRBV7-9 - - CASREKIGRRSYEQYF
TRBV5-1 - - CASSLGEKLFF
TRBV4-2 TRBD1 - CASSQGGTGGGQPQHF
TRBV15 TRBD1 - CATSRITRGLTQYF
TRBV6-6 - once CASSRREIVETQYF
TRBV5-4 TRBD1 - CASSPGQGPGELFF
TRBV19 - - CASSIDQGGYGYTF
TRBV15 - - CATSRSSGGLNNEQFF
TRBV6-4 - - CASSLTATSYNEQFF
TRBV27 TRBD1 - CASGNRDRAAYGYTF
TRBV28 TRBD2 once CASNGLAGPWEQYF
TRBV5-1 TRBD2 once CASSFASGGSYNEQFF
TRBV7-9 TRBD1 few CATQGATNEKLFF
TRBV27 - - CASSLANPGELFF
TRBV5-6 TRBD2 few CASSLELAGAWEQFF
TRBV5-4 - - CASSLVGGNYGYTF
TRBV18 - - CASSLLGTDNQPQHF
TRBV18 - - CASSPGPRETQYF
TRBV11-2 - once CASSLAAGATYEQYF
TRBV2 - - CASSGLGLPSSGNTIYF
TRBV5-3 - - CAIEGGRTTYEQYF